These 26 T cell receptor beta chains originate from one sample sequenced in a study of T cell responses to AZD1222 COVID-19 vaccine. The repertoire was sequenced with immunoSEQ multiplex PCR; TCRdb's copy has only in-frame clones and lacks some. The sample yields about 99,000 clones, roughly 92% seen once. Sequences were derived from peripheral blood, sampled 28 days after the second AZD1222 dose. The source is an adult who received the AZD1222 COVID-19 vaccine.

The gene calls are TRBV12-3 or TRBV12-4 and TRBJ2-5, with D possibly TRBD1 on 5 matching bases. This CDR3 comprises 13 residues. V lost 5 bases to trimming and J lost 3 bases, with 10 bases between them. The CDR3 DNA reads TGTGCCAGCAGTCTCGGACAAAAAGAGACCCAGTACTTC. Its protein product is CASSLGQKETQYF.

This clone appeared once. CDR3 residues: CASSFPVNMPANYGYTF. The CDR3 nucleotides read TGTGCCAGCAGCTTTCCCGTTAACATGCCTGCTAACTATGGCTACACCTTC. The gene calls are TRBV5-5 and TRBJ1-2; D is uncertain. CDR3 length equals 17 residues. Germline V CDR1 and CDR2: SGHKS, YYEKEE (reference sequence). Between the trimmed V and J ends, which lost 2 bases and 0 bases, there was a span of 17 bases.

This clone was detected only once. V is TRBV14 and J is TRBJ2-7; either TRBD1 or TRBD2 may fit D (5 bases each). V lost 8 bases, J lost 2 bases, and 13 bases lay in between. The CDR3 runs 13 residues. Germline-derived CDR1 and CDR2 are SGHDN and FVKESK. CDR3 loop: CASGTDGPYEQYF. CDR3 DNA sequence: TGTGCCAGCGGGACGGACGGTCCCTACGAGCAGTACTTC.

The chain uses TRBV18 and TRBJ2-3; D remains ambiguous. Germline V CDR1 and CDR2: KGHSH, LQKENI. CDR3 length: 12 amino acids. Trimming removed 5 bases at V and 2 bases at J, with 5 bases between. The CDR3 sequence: CASSGPTDTQYF. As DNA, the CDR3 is TGTGCCAGCTCAGGGCCCACAGATACGCAGTATTTT.

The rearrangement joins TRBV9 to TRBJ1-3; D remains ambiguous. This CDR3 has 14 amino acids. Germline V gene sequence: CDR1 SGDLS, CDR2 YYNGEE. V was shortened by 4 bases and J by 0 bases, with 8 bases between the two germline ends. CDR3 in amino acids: CASSSTDSGNTIYF. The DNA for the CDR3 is TGTGCCAGCAGCTCTACCGACTCTGGAAACACCATATATTTT. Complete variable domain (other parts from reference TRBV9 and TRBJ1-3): DSGVTQTPKHLITATGQRVTLRCSPRSGDLSVYWYQQSLDQGLQFLIQYYNGEERAKGNILERFSAQQFPDLHSELNLSSLELGDSALYFCASSSTDSGNTIYFGEGSWLTVV.

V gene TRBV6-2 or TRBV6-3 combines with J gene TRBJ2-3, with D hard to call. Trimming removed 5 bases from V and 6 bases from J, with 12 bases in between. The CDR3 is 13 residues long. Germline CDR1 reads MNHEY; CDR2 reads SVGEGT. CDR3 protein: CASSVSLADTQYF. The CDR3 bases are TGTGCCAGCAGTGTAAGCCTGGCGGATACGCAGTATTTT.

The CDR3 DNA sequence: TGTGCCAGCTCCGTGACAGATACGCAGTATTTT. Protein product: CASSVTDTQYF. The chain is built from TRBV7-2 and TRBJ2-3, with D unclear. This CDR3 is built from 11 residues. Germline CDR1 reads SGHTA; CDR2 reads FQGNSA. With 8 bases removed from V and 3 bases from J, the gap between germline ends came to 6 bases.

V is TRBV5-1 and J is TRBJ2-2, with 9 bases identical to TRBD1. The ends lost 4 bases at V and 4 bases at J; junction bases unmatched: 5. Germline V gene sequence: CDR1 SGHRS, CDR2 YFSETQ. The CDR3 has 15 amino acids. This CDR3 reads CASSAGQGLTGELFF. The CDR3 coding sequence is TGCGCCAGCAGCGCTGGACAGGGGCTCACCGGGGAGCTGTTTTTT.

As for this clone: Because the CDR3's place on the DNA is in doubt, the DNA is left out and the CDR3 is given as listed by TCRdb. This chain's CDR3 is CASSFGGGTSGSPKFF. The chain uses TRBV19 and TRBJ2-1; the D call in the table, TRBD2, was not verified against the DNA. CDR1 and CDR2 (germline): LNHDA, SQIVND (reference sequence). With termini counted, the CDR3 has 16 amino acids.

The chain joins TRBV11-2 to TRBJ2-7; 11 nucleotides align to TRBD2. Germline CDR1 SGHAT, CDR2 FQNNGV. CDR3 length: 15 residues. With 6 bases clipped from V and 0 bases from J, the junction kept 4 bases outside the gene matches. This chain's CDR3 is CASSRLAGSSYEQYF. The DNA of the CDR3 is TGTGCCAGCAGTAGACTAGCGGGGAGCTCCTACGAGCAGTACTTC.

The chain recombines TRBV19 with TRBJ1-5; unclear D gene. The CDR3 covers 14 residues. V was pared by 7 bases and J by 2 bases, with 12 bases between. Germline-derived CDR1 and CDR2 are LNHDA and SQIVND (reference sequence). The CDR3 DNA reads TGTGCCAGTACCCCAGCGGGAGGCAATCAGCCCCAGCATTTT. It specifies CASTPAGGNQPQHF.

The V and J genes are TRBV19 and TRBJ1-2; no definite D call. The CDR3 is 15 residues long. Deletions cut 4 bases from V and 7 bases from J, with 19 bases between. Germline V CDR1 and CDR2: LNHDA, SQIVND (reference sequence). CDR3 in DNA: TGTGCCAGTAGTACGACGATAGGGCCAAGAGGTGGCTACACCTTC. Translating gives CASSTTIGPRGGYTF.

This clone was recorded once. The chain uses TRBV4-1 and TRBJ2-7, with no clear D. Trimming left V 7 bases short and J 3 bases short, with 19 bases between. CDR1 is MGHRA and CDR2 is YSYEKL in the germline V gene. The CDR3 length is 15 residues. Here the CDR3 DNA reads TGCGCCAGCACCAGCTTGGGCTCCACAAACTACGAGCAGTACTTC. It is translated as CASTSLGSTNYEQYF.

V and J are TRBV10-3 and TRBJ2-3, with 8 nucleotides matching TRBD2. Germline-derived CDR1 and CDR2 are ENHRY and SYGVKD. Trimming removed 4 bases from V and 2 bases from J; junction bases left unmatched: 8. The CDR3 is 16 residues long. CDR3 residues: CAISARDSGNTDTQYF. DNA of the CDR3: TGTGCCATCAGTGCTCGGGATAGCGGGAACACAGATACGCAGTATTTT.

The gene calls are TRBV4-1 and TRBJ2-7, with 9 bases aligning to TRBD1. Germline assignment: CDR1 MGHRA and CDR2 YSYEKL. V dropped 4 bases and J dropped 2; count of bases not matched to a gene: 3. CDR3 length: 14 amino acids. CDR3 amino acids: CASSPGQGAYEQYF. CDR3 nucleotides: TGCGCCAGCAGCCCGGGACAGGGAGCCTACGAGCAGTACTTC.

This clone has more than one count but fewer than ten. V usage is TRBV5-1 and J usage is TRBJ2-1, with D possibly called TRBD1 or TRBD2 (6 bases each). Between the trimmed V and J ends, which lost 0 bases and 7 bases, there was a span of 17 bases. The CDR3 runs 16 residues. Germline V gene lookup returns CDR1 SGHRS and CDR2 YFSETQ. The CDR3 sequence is CASSLELGGTRNEQFF. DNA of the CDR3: TGCGCCAGCAGCTTGGAACTAGGGGGGACGCGAAATGAGCAGTTCTTC.

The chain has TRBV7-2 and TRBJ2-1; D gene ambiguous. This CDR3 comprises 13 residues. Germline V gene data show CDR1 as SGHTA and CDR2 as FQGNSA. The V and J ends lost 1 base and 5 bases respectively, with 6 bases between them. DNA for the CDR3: TGTGCCAGCAGCTTAGTCCGGAACAATGAGCAGTTCTTC. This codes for CASSLVRNNEQFF. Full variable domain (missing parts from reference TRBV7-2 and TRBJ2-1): GAGVSQSPSNKVTEKGKDVELRCDPISGHTALYWYRQSLGQGLEFLIYFQGNSAPDKSGLPSDRFSAERTGGSVSTLTIQRTQQEDSAVYLCASSLVRNNEQFFGPGTRLTVL.

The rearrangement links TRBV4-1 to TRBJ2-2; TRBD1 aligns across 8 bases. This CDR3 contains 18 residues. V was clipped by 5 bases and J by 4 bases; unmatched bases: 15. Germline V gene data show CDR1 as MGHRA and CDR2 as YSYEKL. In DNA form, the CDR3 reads TGCGCCAGCAGCTCAACCCCGGACAGGGTGGTCGGCACCGGGGAGCTGTTTTTT. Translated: CASSSTPDRVVGTGELFF.

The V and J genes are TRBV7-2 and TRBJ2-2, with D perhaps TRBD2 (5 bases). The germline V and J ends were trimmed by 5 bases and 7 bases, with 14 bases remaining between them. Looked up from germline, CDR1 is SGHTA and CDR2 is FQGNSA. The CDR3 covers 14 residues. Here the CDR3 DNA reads TGTGCCAGCAGCCGCGGCATCGGGGTCGGGGAGCTGTTTTTT. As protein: CASSRGIGVGELFF.

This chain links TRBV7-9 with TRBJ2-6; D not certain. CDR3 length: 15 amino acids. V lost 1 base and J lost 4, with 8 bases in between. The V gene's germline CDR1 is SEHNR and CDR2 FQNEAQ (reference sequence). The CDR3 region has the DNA TGTGCCAGCAGCTTAGGTGGACCCGGGGCCAACGTCCTGACTTTC. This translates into CASSLGGPGANVLTF.

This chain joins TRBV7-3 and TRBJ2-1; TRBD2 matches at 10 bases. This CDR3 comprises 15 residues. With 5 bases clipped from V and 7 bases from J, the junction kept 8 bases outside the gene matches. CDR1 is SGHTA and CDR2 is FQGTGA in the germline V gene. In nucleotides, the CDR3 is TGTGCCAGCAGCCTAATGACTAGCGGGCAGAATGAGCAGTTCTTC. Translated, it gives CASSLMTSGQNEQFF.

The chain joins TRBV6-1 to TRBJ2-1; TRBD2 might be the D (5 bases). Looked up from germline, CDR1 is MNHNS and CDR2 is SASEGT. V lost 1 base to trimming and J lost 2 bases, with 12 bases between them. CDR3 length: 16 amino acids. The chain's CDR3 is CASSEVASKPYNEQFF. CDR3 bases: TGTGCCAGCAGTGAAGTAGCTAGCAAGCCCTACAATGAGCAGTTCTTC.

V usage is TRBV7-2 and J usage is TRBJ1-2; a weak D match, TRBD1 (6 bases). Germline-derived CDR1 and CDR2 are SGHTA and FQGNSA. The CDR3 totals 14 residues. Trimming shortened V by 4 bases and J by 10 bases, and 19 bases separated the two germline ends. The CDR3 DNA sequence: TGTGCCAGCAGCTCCATGGCAGGGGCAACCGACTACACCTTC. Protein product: CASSSMAGATDYTF.

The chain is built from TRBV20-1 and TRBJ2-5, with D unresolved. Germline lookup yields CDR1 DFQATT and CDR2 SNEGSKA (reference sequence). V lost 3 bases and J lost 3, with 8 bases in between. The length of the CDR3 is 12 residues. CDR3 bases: TGCAGTGCTAGTCACAGAGAAGAGACCCAGTACTTC. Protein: CSASHREETQYF.

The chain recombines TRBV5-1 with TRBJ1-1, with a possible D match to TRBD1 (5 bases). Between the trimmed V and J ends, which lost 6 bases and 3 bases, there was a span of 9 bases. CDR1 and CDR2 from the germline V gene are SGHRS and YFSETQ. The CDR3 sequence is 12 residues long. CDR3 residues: CASTKGDTEAFF. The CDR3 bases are TGCGCCAGCACCAAAGGGGACACTGAAGCTTTCTTT.

CDR3 residues: CASSEALLDRLANYGYTF. CDR3 in DNA: TGTGCCAGCAGTGAAGCGCTTCTTGACAGGCTCGCTAACTATGGCTACACCTTC. The chain couples TRBV2 to TRBJ1-2; a possible D gene is TRBD1 (6 bases). The ends were cut back, 0 bases at V and 0 bases at J, with 17 bases in the middle. The CDR3 contains 18 residues. Looked up from germline, CDR1 is SNHLY and CDR2 is FYNNEI. Based on the CDR3 plus reference TRBV2 and TRBJ1-2, the full variable domain is EPEVTQTPSHQVTQMGQEVILRCVPISNHLYFYWYRQILGQKVEFLVSFYNNEISEKSEIFDDQFSVERPDGSNFTLKIRSTKLEDSAMYFCASSEALLDRLANYGYTFGSGTRLTVV.